The 25 T cell receptor beta chains presented below share a single source sample, sequenced in a study of T cells in Graves' hyperthyroidism and ophthalmopathy. RNA transcripts yielded amplified TCR beta CDR3 regions. The TCR CDR3 was amplified in a first-round RT-PCR using the HTBI primer set. TCRdb redid the calling of the multiplex PCR reads with MiXCR, one entry per CDR3 protein. The sample includes roughly 580,000 distinct CDR3 sequences, just over 45% of them seen just once. Sequenced material: peripheral blood or thyroid tissue (not recorded which). The receptors shown here come from a woman between 18 and 29 years old with Graves' hyperthyroidism.

This clonotype has at least ten counts. The CDR3 spells CASSFINTNTEAFF. CDR3 coding DNA: TGTGCCAGCAGCTTCATTAACACGAACACTGAAGCTTTCTTT. V and J are TRBV5-6 and TRBJ1-1; D is ambiguous. The V gene's germline CDR1 is SGHDT and CDR2 YYEEEE. With 2 bases removed from V and 1 base from J, the gap between germline ends came to 9 bases. The CDR3 spans 14 residues.

The CDR3 DNA sequence: TGTGCCAGCAGTGAAGGGGGGACTATCTATGGCTACACCTTC. Amino acid sequence: CASSEGGTIYGYTF. The chain joins TRBV25-1 to TRBJ1-2, with D possibly being TRBD1 (5 bases). CDR1 and CDR2 from the germline V gene are MGHDK and SYGVNS. Trimming took off 2 bases at V and 4 bases at J, with 11 bases between the two ends. CDR3 length: 14 residues.

The table lists this clonotype with many counts. The genes are TRBV10-3 and TRBJ2-2; D remains ambiguous. CDR3 length equals 12 residues. With 8 bases removed from V and 1 base from J, the gap between germline ends came to 5 bases. Germline V lookup: CDR1 ENHRY, CDR2 SYGVKD. The DNA of the CDR3 is TGTGCCATCTTTAGGAACACCGGGGAGCTGTTTTTT. Protein product: CAIFRNTGELFF.

The V gene is TRBV7-9, the J gene TRBJ1-2; 7 bases are shared with TRBD1. Germline V CDR1 and CDR2: SEHNR, FQNEAQ (reference sequence). Unmatched junction bases numbered 9, after V lost 5 bases and J lost 12 bases. CDR3 length equals 12 residues. As DNA, the CDR3 is TGTGCCAGCAGCGCCCCGACAGGGAAGCACACCTTC. This gives the protein CASSAPTGKHTF.

V and J are TRBV6-1 and TRBJ1-1; the D is unclear. Trimming removed 6 bases at V and 6 bases at J, with 11 bases between. The CDR3 spans 12 residues. Germline V gene data show CDR1 as MNHNS and CDR2 as SASEGT. CDR3: CASRRGISEAFF. CDR3 bases: TGTGCCAGCAGACGGGGTATTTCTGAAGCTTTCTTT.

Remarks on this clonotype: A much larger clonotype is one base distant, so this may be a read error. The CDR3, as DNA: TGTGCCACCAGTGGAAGCGGGCGCAATCAGCCCCAGCATTTT. Translating it yields CATSGSGRNQPQHF. The chain recombines TRBV24-1 with TRBJ1-5; D remains ambiguous. V lost 5 bases and J lost 2, with 9 bases in between. This CDR3 has 14 amino acids. Germline V gene sequence: CDR1 KGHDR, CDR2 SFDVKD.

This chain links TRBV25-1 with TRBJ1-2; D call uncertain. Deletions cut 6 bases from V and 4 bases from J, with 15 bases between. The germline V gene encodes CDR1 MGHDK and CDR2 SYGVNS. The CDR3 extends over 14 amino acids. The CDR3 protein is CASREGGLPYGYTF. Here the CDR3 DNA reads TGTGCCAGCAGAGAGGGAGGGCTCCCCTATGGCTACACCTTC.

The chain joins TRBV29-1 to TRBJ2-2; D is unresolved. Trimming pared 6 bases from V and 5 bases from J, leaving 10 bases between. The CDR3 sequence is 12 residues long. In germline, CDR1 is SQVTM, CDR2 ANQGSEA. The CDR3 loop is CSVPSVTGELFF. The CDR3 DNA reads TGCAGCGTCCCCAGCGTGACCGGGGAGCTGTTTTTT.

The V and J genes are TRBV20-1 and TRBJ1-2; possible D gene TRBD1, 5 bases. Trimming shortened V by 4 bases and J by 2 bases, and 14 bases separated the two germline ends. Per the germline V gene, CDR1 is DFQATT and CDR2 is SNEGSKA (reference sequence). The CDR3 length is 14 residues. CDR3 amino acids: CSATPDSGNYGYTF. The CDR3 DNA is TGCAGTGCTACCCCAGACTCAGGGAACTATGGCTACACCTTC.

The CDR3 spells CASTLRVWAYEQYF. CDR3 in DNA: TGTGCCAGCACCCTCCGGGTGTGGGCCTACGAGCAGTACTTC. J is TRBJ2-7 and V is TRBV2; no firm D call. Germline V lookup: CDR1 SNHLY, CDR2 FYNNEI. This CDR3 is built from 14 residues. Trimming took off 7 bases at V and 2 bases at J, with 15 bases between the two ends.

This clonotype was recorded a few times. This rearrangement joins TRBV7-2 to TRBJ2-5; D not resolved. Germline lookup yields CDR1 SGHTA and CDR2 FQGNSA. This CDR3 comprises 15 residues. V was pared by 5 bases and J by 2 bases, with 15 bases between. The CDR3 protein is CASSGYGRIQETQYF. CDR3 nucleotides: TGTGCCAGCAGCGGATACGGCAGAATTCAAGAGACCCAGTACTTC.

V and J are TRBV6-5 and TRBJ2-5; D possibly corresponds to TRBD2 (7 bases). CDR1 and CDR2 (germline): MNHEY, SVGAGI. The CDR3 has 15 residues. Trimming cost V 6 bases and J 1 base, with 15 bases left between them. CDR3 nucleotides: TGTGCCAGCAGATACACCGGGGGGCTCCAAGAGACCCAGTACTTC. As protein: CASRYTGGLQETQYF.

This clonotype has more than one count but fewer than ten. This chain joins TRBV2 and TRBJ1-2; D gene unclear. The CDR3 loop spans 14 amino acids. Germline V gives CDR1 SNHLY, CDR2 FYNNEI. V was cut by 4 bases and J by 8 bases, with 17 bases left in between. CDR3 in amino acids: CASSVLGIKRGYTF. The DNA of the CDR3 is TGTGCCAGCAGTGTTTTGGGAATAAAGAGGGGCTACACCTTC.

V usage is TRBV7-3 and J usage is TRBJ1-2; the D gene is possibly TRBD1 (6 bases). V was shortened by 1 base and J by 8 bases, with 11 bases between the two germline ends. The CDR3 consists of 13 residues. Germline values: CDR1 SGHTA, CDR2 FQGTGA. As DNA, the CDR3 is TGTGCCAGCAGCTTAATGGGGGGGCTGGGCTACACCTTC. Its protein is CASSLMGGLGYTF.

The chain couples TRBV12-3 or TRBV12-4 to TRBJ2-7; 8 positions agree with TRBD2. This CDR3 is built from 15 residues. V lost 4 bases to trimming and J lost 2 bases; unmatched junction nucleotides: 7. The CDR3 DNA follows: TGTGCCAGCAGTTACGGCTGGCGGGAGGCCTACGAGCAGTACTTC. Protein: CASSYGWREAYEQYF.

This clonotype has just a few counts. The genes are TRBV7-9 and TRBJ1-5; 8 bases map to TRBD1. Trimming took 5 bases from V and 11 from J; bases not matched to a gene: 11. The CDR3 has 14 amino acids. CDR1 is SEHNR and CDR2 is FQNEAQ in the germline V gene (reference sequence). The CDR3 sequence is CASSLGQGGWSQHF. CDR3 in DNA: TGTGCCAGCAGCCTTGGACAGGGCGGGTGGTCCCAGCATTTT.

The rearrangement joins TRBV11-2 to TRBJ1-1; maybe TRBD1 (6 bases). V was cut by 7 bases and J by 2 bases, with 23 bases left in between. Germline V gene data show CDR1 as SGHAT and CDR2 as FQNNGV. This CDR3 is built from 17 residues. Here the CDR3 reads CASNLPWGPGGNTEAFF. The CDR3 DNA reads as TGTGCCAGCAACCTCCCCTGGGGACCCGGGGGCAACACTGAAGCTTTCTTT.

This clonotype was detected only once. J is TRBJ2-5 and V is TRBV10-3; 9 nucleotides match TRBD1. Germline CDR1 reads ENHRY; CDR2 reads SYGVKD. The V segment lost 2 bases and the J segment 5 bases; nucleotides outside the gene matches: 3. CDR3 length: 14 residues. CDR3 coding DNA: TGTGCCATCAGTGAGCAGACAGGGGGGGAGACCCAGTACTTC. Its translation is CAISEQTGGETQYF.

There are a few counts of this clonotype. The junction differs from germline at one of its ends, possibly a read error. The chain is built from TRBV10-3 and TRBJ2-5; 8 bases agree with TRBD2. CDR3 length equals 15 residues. Germline V gene sequence: CDR1 ENHRY, CDR2 SYGVKD. The CDR3 coding sequence is TGTGCCAGCAGTTACGGGGGGGAGATTGGGGAGACCCAGTACTTC. Translated: CASSYGGEIGETQYF.

The CDR3 DNA reads TGTGCCAGCAGTAACAGGGGGGTTAACTATGGCTACACCTTC. Amino acid sequence: CASSNRGVNYGYTF. The chain is built from TRBV2 and TRBJ1-2; 8 bases map to TRBD1. V was pared by 5 bases and J by 1 base, with 3 bases of the junction left unmatched. The germline CDR1 and CDR2 sequences are SNHLY and FYNNEI. CDR3 length: 14 residues.

For this clonotype: A clone one base away is much larger, so this may be a read error. Since the CDR3 does not end with the conserved phenylalanine or tryptophan, this likely comes from a read error. J is TRBJ1-2 and V is TRBV6-1; 7 bases map to TRBD1. With V trimmed by 8 bases and J by 8 bases, 14 bases remained unmatched. Germline V gene lookup returns CDR1 MNHNS and CDR2 SASEGT. The CDR3 is 14 amino acids. CDR3 DNA: TGTGCCAGCGGCAGTGGGACAGAACAACGGGGCTACACCCTC. Translated: CASGSGTEQRGYTL.

The V and J genes are TRBV5-1 and TRBJ2-2; D possibly corresponds to TRBD1 (7 bases). The CDR3 length is 15 residues. Germline V gene lookup returns CDR1 SGHRS and CDR2 YFSETQ. V was clipped by 4 bases and J by 2 bases, with 12 bases between them. In nucleotides, the CDR3 is TGCGCCAGCAGCGCGGGACAGACCAACACCGGGGAGCTGTTTTTT. Residues: CASSAGQTNTGELFF. The full variable domain, its missing parts supplied by reference TRBV5-1 and TRBJ2-2, is KAGVTQTPRYLIKTRGQQVTLSCSPISGHRSVSWYQQTPGQGLQFLFEYFSETQRNKGNFPGRFSGRQFSNSRSEMNVSTLELGDSALYLCASSAGQTNTGELFFGEGSRLTVL.

As for this clonotype: A much larger clone differs by one base, so this may be a read error. The CDR3 loop reads CASRIGRDRETRETQYF. DNA for the CDR3: TGTGCCAGTCGCATAGGCCGGGACAGGGAAACGCGAGAGACCCAGTACTTC. The chain combines TRBV7-9 with TRBJ2-5, with 9 nucleotides matching TRBD1. Germline lookup yields CDR1 SEHNR and CDR2 FQNEAQ (reference sequence). CDR3 length equals 17 residues. J gave up 4 bases and V 9 bases, and 18 bases lay outside the gene matches.

On this clonotype: With a much larger clone just one base away, this may be a read error. The chain uses TRBV2 and TRBJ1-5; possible D gene TRBD1, 5 bases. The CDR3 extends over 14 amino acids. Looked up from germline, CDR1 is SNHLY and CDR2 is FYNNEI. V dropped 3 bases and J dropped 6 bases, with 12 bases sitting between them. CDR3 protein: CASSDTTGTQPQHF. The CDR3, as DNA: TGTGCCAGCAGTGATACGACGGGGACTCAGCCCCAGCATTTT.

This clonotype was recorded at least ten times. This sequence joins TRBV15 and TRBJ1-2, with D maybe TRBD1 (6 bases). Germline V lookup: CDR1 LNHNV, CDR2 YYDKDF (reference sequence). This CDR3 is built from 17 residues. V was trimmed by 5 bases and J by 8 bases, leaving 27 bases between them. The CDR3 sequence: CATSAPSAGGDVGGYTF. The CDR3 DNA is TGTGCCACCAGCGCACCCTCGGCGGGGGGCGACGTTGGGGGCTACACCTTC. Together with reference TRBV15 and TRBJ1-2, the CDR3 gives the full variable domain: DAMVIQNPRYQVTQFGKPVTLSCSQTLNHNVMYWYQQKSSQAPKLLFHYYDKDFNNEADTPDNFQSRRPNTSFCFLDIRSPGLGDTAMYLCATSAPSAGGDVGGYTFGSGTRLTVV.